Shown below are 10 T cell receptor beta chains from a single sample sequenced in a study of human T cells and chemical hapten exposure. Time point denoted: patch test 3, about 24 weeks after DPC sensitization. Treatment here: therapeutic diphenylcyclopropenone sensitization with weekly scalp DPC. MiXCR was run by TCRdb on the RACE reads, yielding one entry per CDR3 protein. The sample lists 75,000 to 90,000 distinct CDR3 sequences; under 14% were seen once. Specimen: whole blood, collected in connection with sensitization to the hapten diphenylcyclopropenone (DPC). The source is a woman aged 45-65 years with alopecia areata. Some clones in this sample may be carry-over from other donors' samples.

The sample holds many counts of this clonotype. The CDR3 DNA reads as TGCAGTGTCTCCCTAGCGGGAGATAGCACAGATACGCAGTATTTT. Residues: CSVSLAGDSTDTQYF. The chain uses TRBV20-1 and TRBJ2-3; 10 bases are shared with TRBD2. V lost 7 bases to trimming and J lost 0 bases; unmatched junction nucleotides: 7. The CDR3 loop spans 15 amino acids. Germline V gene lookup returns CDR1 DFQATT and CDR2 SNEGSKA (reference sequence).

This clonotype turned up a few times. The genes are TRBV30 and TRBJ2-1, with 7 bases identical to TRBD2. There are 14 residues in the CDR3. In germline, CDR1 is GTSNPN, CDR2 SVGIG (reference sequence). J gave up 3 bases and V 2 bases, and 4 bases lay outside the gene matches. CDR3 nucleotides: TGTGCCTGGAGTAGTGGCGGGAGCTACAATGAGCAGTTCTTC. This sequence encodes CAWSSGGSYNEQFF.

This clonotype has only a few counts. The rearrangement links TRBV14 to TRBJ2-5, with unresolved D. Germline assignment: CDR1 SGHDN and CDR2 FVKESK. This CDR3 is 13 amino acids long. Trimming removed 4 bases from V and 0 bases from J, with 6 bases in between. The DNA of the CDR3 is TGTGCCAGCAGCCCCGGGTACCAAGAGACCCAGTACTTC. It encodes CASSPGYQETQYF.

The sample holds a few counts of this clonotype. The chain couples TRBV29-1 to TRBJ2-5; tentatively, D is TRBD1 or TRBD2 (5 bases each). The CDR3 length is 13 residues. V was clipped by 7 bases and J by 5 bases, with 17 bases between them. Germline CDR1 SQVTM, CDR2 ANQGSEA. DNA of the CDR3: TGCAGCGATGGGGGTCCGAATGGGGAGACCCAGTACTTC. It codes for CSDGGPNGETQYF.

The CDR3 protein is CASSFGTGRQPQHF. The CDR3 DNA reads as TGTGCCAGCAGCTTTGGGACGGGGAGGCAGCCCCAGCATTTT. The genes are TRBV7-9 and TRBJ1-5; possible D gene TRBD1, 5 bases. The CDR3 has 14 amino acids. Trimming removed 3 bases at V and 7 bases at J, with 13 bases between. The germline CDR1 and CDR2 sequences are SEHNR and FQNEAQ (reference sequence).

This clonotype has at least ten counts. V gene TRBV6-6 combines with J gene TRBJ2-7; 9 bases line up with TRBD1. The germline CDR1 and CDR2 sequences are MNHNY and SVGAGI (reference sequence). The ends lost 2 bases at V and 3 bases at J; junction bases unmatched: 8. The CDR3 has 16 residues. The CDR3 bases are TGTGCCAGCAGTTACAAAGCTCCGGGACAGGGCTACGAGCAGTACTTC. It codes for CASSYKAPGQGYEQYF.

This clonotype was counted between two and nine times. The CDR3 DNA is TGCAGCGCGGGGAATATGGGTCAAGAGACCCAGTACTTC. Translating it yields CSAGNMGQETQYF. The chain recombines TRBV29-1 with TRBJ2-5, with D maybe TRBD2 (5 bases). This CDR3 region has 13 residues. CDR1 is SQVTM, CDR2 ANQGSEA, per germline. The V gene lost 7 bases and the J gene lost 2 bases, with 14 bases spanning the gap.

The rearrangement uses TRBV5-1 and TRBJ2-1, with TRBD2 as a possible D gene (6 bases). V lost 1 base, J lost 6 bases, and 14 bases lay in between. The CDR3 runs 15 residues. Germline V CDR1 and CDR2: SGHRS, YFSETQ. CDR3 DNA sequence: TGCGCCAGCAGCTTGTTCACGGGAGACGGCAATGAGCAGTTCTTC. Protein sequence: CASSLFTGDGNEQFF.

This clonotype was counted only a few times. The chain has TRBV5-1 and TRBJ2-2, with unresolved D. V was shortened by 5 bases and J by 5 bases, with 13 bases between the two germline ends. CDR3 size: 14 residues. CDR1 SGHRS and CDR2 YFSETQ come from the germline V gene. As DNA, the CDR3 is TGCGCCAGCAGGGAAAGCCCCATTACCGGGGAGCTGTTTTTT. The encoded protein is CASRESPITGELFF.

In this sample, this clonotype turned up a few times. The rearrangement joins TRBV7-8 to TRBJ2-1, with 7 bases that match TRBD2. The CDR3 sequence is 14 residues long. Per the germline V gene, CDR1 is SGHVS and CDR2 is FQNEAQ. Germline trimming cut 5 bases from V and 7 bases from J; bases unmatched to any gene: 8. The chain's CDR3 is CASSKRDPNNEQFF. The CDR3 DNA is TGTGCCAGCAGCAAGCGGGACCCCAATAATGAGCAGTTCTTC. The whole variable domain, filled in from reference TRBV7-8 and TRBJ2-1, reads GAGVSQSPRYKVAKRGQDVALRCDPISGHVSLFWYQQALGQGPEFLTYFQNEAQLDKSGLPSDRFFAERPEGSVSTLKIQRTQQEDSAVYLCASSKRDPNNEQFFGPGTRLTVL.